These T cell receptor beta chains were read from a single sample in a study of Graves' ophthalmopathy and Graves' hyperthyroidism. MiXCR was run by TCRdb on the multiplex PCR reads, yielding one entry per CDR3 protein. The profile shows roughly 410,000 distinct CDR3 sequences, approximately 15% of them singletons. The sequenced sample consisted of peripheral blood. All receptors derive from a woman younger than 35 with stable Graves' hyperthyroidism. Each CDR3 is given with its conserved first and last residue. The D gene is left open where the match is weak. Size is omitted from some rows. Given values are once, few, many or a class for expanded clones.

size: many
J: TRBJ1-1
D: -
V: TRBV5-1
DNA: TGCGCCAGCAGCTTGGGACAGGCCGGGAACACTGAAGCTTTCTTT
CDR3: CASSLGQAGNTEAFF

size: many
J: TRBJ2-6
D: -
V: TRBV10-2
DNA: TGCGCCAGCAGGCAGACAGGAGGTAACGGGGCCAACGTCCTGACTTTC
CDR3: CASRQTGGNGANVLTF

size: many
J: TRBJ1-2
D: -
V: TRBV12-3/TRBV12-4
DNA: TGTGCCAGCAGTTTAAGCGGAGTACAGAGCTATGGCTACACCTTC
CDR3: CASSLSGVQSYGYTF

size: many
J: TRBJ1-5
D: -
V: TRBV12-3/TRBV12-4
DNA: TGTGCCAGCAGTTTATGGGGGGTAGGACAGCCCCAGCATTTT
CDR3: CASSLWGVGQPQHF

size: many
J: TRBJ1-1
D: -
V: TRBV5-5
DNA: TGTGCCAGCAGCTTGGAAGACAGAAAGAACACTGAAGCTTTCTTT
CDR3: CASSLEDRKNTEAFF

size: many
J: TRBJ2-7
D: -
V: TRBV13
DNA: TGTGCCAGCAGCCGATTTAGGCCACGGACAAGCCAAAGCTCCTACGAGCAGTACTTC
CDR3: CASSRFRPRTSQSSYEQYF

size: many
J: TRBJ2-2
D: TRBD2
V: TRBV11-2
DNA: TGTGCCAGCCGGGGGGCGAACACCGGGGAGCTGTTTTTT
CDR3: CASRGANTGELFF

size: many
J: TRBJ2-5
D: TRBD2
V: TRBV24-1
DNA: TGTGCCACCAGTGATTCGCGGGGGTGGCCGCAAGAGACCCAGTACTTC
CDR3: CATSDSRGWPQETQYF

size: -
J: TRBJ1-5
D: -
V: TRBV20-1
DNA: TGCAGTGCTAGAGAACCCAAGGTCGGAGGTACCCAGCCCCAGCATTTT
CDR3: CSAREPKVGGTQPQHF

size: few
J: TRBJ2-2
D: TRBD2
V: TRBV4-1
DNA: TGCGCCAGCAGCCAACTAGCGGGTCCCGCGAACACCGGGGAGCTGTTTTTT
CDR3: CASSQLAGPANTGELFF

size: many
J: TRBJ1-1
D: -
V: TRBV11-2
DNA: TGTGCCAGCAGCTTAGTTATGGGGGGTACTGAAGCTTTCTTT
CDR3: CASSLVMGGTEAFF

size: few
J: TRBJ2-2
D: TRBD1
V: TRBV18
DNA: TGTGCCAGCTCTAACAGGGGAACAAAGGAGCTGTTTTTT
CDR3: CASSNRGTKELFF

size: many
J: TRBJ2-1
D: TRBD2
V: TRBV15
DNA: TGTGCCACCAGCAGAGGACTAGCGGGAGCTAGTGAGCAGTTCTTC
CDR3: CATSRGLAGASEQFF

size: -
J: TRBJ2-4
D: TRBD2
V: TRBV19
DNA: TGTGCCAGTAGTATTAAGCGGGGGGGTAAAAACACTCAGTACTTC
CDR3: CASSIKRGGKNTQYF

size: many
J: TRBJ2-7
D: -
V: TRBV6-2/TRBV6-3
DNA: TGTGCCAGCAGTTACTCTACGACCGGGGCGGCGTGGGAGCAGTACTTC
CDR3: CASSYSTTGAAWEQYF

size: many
J: TRBJ1-2
D: -
V: TRBV9
DNA: TGTGCCAGCAGCGTAGCCGACACCTCCTATGGCTACACCTTC
CDR3: CASSVADTSYGYTF

size: many
J: TRBJ2-7
D: TRBD1
V: TRBV20-1
DNA: TGCAGTGCTAGAGGAATGCCGGGACAGGGGGCAACCGAGCAGTACTTC
CDR3: CSARGMPGQGATEQYF

size: -
J: TRBJ2-7
D: TRBD1
V: TRBV2
DNA: TGTGCCAGCAGACGACAGGGGGCTCTCGAGCAGTACTTC
CDR3: CASRRQGALEQYF

size: -
J: TRBJ2-7
D: TRBD1
V: TRBV18
DNA: TGTGCCAGCTCACCGGGGACAGGGAGGCCCGAGCAGTACTTC
CDR3: CASSPGTGRPEQYF

size: many
J: TRBJ2-7
D: TRBD2
V: TRBV6-5
DNA: TGTGCCAGCAGTTACTTCGGCGCGGGGGGGAGCGAGCAGTACTTC
CDR3: CASSYFGAGGSEQYF

size: -
J: TRBJ2-2
D: -
V: TRBV28
DNA: TGTGCCAGCAGAGGCAGGGCAAAGGGGAACACCGGGGAGCTGTTTTTT
CDR3: CASRGRAKGNTGELFF

size: -
J: TRBJ1-1
D: -
V: TRBV27
DNA: TGTGCCAGCAGGGGGTCACAGAACACTGTAGCTTTCTTT
CDR3: CASRGSQNTVAFF

size: many
J: TRBJ1-1
D: TRBD1
V: TRBV7-3
DNA: TGTGCCAGCAGCTTATTCCCATTGGACAGGGGGCGCGGAGTTGGCACTGAAGCTTTCTTT
CDR3: CASSLFPLDRGRGVGTEAFF

size: many
J: TRBJ2-2
D: TRBD1
V: TRBV5-1
DNA: TGCGCCAGCAGCTCGGACAGGGGCCACACCGGGGAGCTGTTTTTT
CDR3: CASSSDRGHTGELFF

size: many
J: TRBJ2-7
D: -
V: TRBV24-1
DNA: TGTGCCACCAGTGACCGAAAAAGGACCTACGAGCAGTACTTC
CDR3: CATSDRKRTYEQYF

size: many
J: TRBJ1-6
D: TRBD1
V: TRBV10-3
DNA: TGTGCCATCCGGGACAGGGGGCATGGTTCACCCCTCCACTTT
CDR3: CAIRDRGHGSPLHF

size: -
J: TRBJ2-5
D: TRBD2
V: TRBV11-2
DNA: TGTGCCAGCAGCCCTATAGCGGGAGGGCCTATGGGGACCCAGTACTTC
CDR3: CASSPIAGGPMGTQYF

size: many
J: TRBJ2-7
D: TRBD1
V: TRBV6-1
DNA: TGTGCCAGCCCATCAGGGGGCGAGCAGTACTTC
CDR3: CASPSGGEQYF

size: many
J: TRBJ1-1
D: TRBD1
V: TRBV6-5
DNA: TGTGCCAGCAGTTACGGCCTGGCAGGGGGAGAAACTGAAGCTTTCTTT
CDR3: CASSYGLAGGETEAFF

size: many
J: TRBJ1-2
D: -
V: TRBV6-1
DNA: TGTGCCAGCAGTCCCTGGAGGGTAATAGAGAACTATGGCTACACCTTC
CDR3: CASSPWRVIENYGYTF

size: few
J: TRBJ2-7
D: -
V: TRBV18
DNA: TGTGCCAGCTCACGAGACGACAGGCTCTACGAGCAGTACTTC
CDR3: CASSRDDRLYEQYF